The 14 T cell receptor beta chains reported below all come from one sample, sequenced in a study of blood T cell repertoires in COVID-19. Sequencing used immunoSEQ multiplex PCR; TCRdb keeps in-frame clones, though not all of them. The data show about 110,000 clones, 85% to 90% seen once. The sequenced sample was peripheral blood. The receptors were sampled from a man aged 45 to 65 with acute or convalescent COVID-19.

The chain carries TRBV9 and TRBJ2-7, with 9 bases fitting TRBD1. CDR3 size: 13 residues. Germline V gives CDR1 SGDLS, CDR2 YYNGEE. V lost 3 bases, J lost 7 bases, and 5 bases stayed unmatched. CDR3 bases: TGTGCCAGCAGCGGGACAGGGGCGGGAGAGCAGTACTTC. Protein product: CASSGTGAGEQYF. Drawing the rest from reference TRBV9 and TRBJ2-7, the complete variable domain is DSGVTQTPKHLITATGQRVTLRCSPRSGDLSVYWYQQSLDQGLQFLIQYYNGEERAKGNILERFSAQQFPDLHSELNLSSLELGDSALYFCASSGTGAGEQYFGPGTRLTVT.

V and J are TRBV28 and TRBJ1-2; D is unresolved. The CDR3 has 15 residues. Germline-derived CDR1 and CDR2 are MDHEN and SYDVKM. Trimming left V 0 bases short and J 4 bases short, with 12 bases between. CDR3 nucleotides: TGTGCCAGCAGTTTATGCACAGCCCAGGTCTATGGCTACACCTTC. Amino acids: CASSLCTAQVYGYTF.

CDR3 nucleotides: TGTGCCAGCAGCCCTCCCCGGACTTACAATGAGCAGTTCTTC. This codes for CASSPPRTYNEQFF. V gene TRBV14 combines with J gene TRBJ2-1; possible D gene TRBD2, 5 bases. The CDR3 runs 14 residues. Between the trimmed V and J ends, which lost 4 bases and 4 bases, there was a span of 11 bases. Germline CDR1 SGHDN, CDR2 FVKESK. The full variable domain, its missing parts supplied by reference TRBV14 and TRBJ2-1, is EAGVTQFPSHSVIEKGQTVTLRCDPISGHDNLYWYRRVMGKEIKFLLHFVKESKQDESGMPNNRFLAERTGGTYSTLKVQPAELEDSGVYFCASSPPRTYNEQFFGPGTRLTVL.

This sequence joins TRBV9 and TRBJ1-5; D may be TRBD1 (5 bases). V was trimmed by 0 bases and J by 5 bases, leaving 12 bases between them. In germline, CDR1 is SGDLS, CDR2 YYNGEE. The CDR3 contains 15 residues. The CDR3 DNA reads as TGTGCCAGCAGCGTAGGTCCAGGGCACGATCAGCCCCAGCATTTT. It translates to CASSVGPGHDQPQHF.

V gene TRBV5-6 combines with J gene TRBJ2-7; D possibly corresponds to TRBD2 (6 bases). There are 15 residues in the CDR3. Germline V CDR1 and CDR2: SGHDT, YYEEEE. V was clipped by 0 bases and J by 3 bases, with 13 bases between them. CDR3 residues: CASSLGLLAHYEQYF. Here the CDR3 DNA reads TGTGCCAGCAGCTTGGGGCTACTAGCCCACTACGAGCAGTACTTC.

The chain carries TRBV28 and TRBJ2-7, with a weak D call TRBD2 (6 bases). The CDR3 loop spans 14 amino acids. Germline CDR1 is MDHEN and CDR2 is SYDVKM. Trimming cost V 5 bases and J 3 bases, with 14 bases left between them. In DNA form, the CDR3 reads TGTGCCAGCAGTCCCCATTCCGGGAGCTACGAGCAGTACTTC. Its translation is CASSPHSGSYEQYF.

In its sample, this clone was seen a few times. The chain has TRBV11-2 and TRBJ2-7; 7 bases are shared with TRBD1. CDR3 length equals 14 residues. Germline V gene data show CDR1 as SGHAT and CDR2 as FQNNGV. The V gene end was trimmed by 6 bases and the J gene end by 3 bases; junction bases not matched to a gene: 8. The CDR3 region has the DNA TGTGCCAGCAGGCAGGGGGTCTCCTTCTACGAGCAGTACTTC. This encodes CASRQGVSFYEQYF.

The sample holds one count of this clone. In DNA form, the CDR3 reads TGTGCCAGCAGCTTAGAAAGGGGTGCCAAAAACATTCAGTACTTC. Translated, it gives CASSLERGAKNIQYF. The chain has TRBV7-6 and TRBJ2-4, with D possibly matching TRBD1 (5 bases). The CDR3 totals 15 residues. The V gene lost 1 base and the J gene lost 1 base, with 8 bases spanning the gap. Germline V CDR1 and CDR2: SGHVS, FNYEAQ.

The chain employs TRBV12-3 or TRBV12-4 and TRBJ1-2; 8 nucleotides line up with TRBD1. The V and J ends lost 6 bases and 4 bases, in that order; junction bases with no gene match: 4. The CDR3 consists of 13 residues. The DNA for the CDR3 is TGTGCCAGCAGCCAGGACAGGGCCTATGGCTACACCTTC. It specifies CASSQDRAYGYTF.

The V call is TRBV30, the J call TRBJ1-5; D gene ambiguous. The V end lost 3 bases, the J end lost 5 bases, and 8 bases lay between the germline ends. The CDR3 consists of 12 residues. In germline, CDR1 is GTSNPN, CDR2 SVGIG (reference sequence). The CDR3 DNA is TGTGCCTGGAGCAGAGGCGATCAGCCCCAGCATTTT. Its translation is CAWSRGDQPQHF. The variable domain in full, with the rest retrieved from reference TRBV30 and TRBJ1-5, is SQTIHQWPATLVQPVGSPLSLECTVEGTSNPNLYWYRQAAGRGLQLLFYSVGIGQISSEVPQNLSASRPQDRQFILSSKKLLLSDSGFYLCAWSRGDQPQHFGDGTRLSIL.

J is TRBJ2-1 and V is TRBV9, with TRBD2 identical over 8 bases. This CDR3 is 15 amino acids long. V lost 1 base to trimming and J lost 3 bases; unmatched junction nucleotides: 3. Germline V gene lookup returns CDR1 SGDLS and CDR2 YYNGEE. The CDR3 bases are TGTGCCAGCAGCGTAACTAGCGGCAACTACAATGAGCAGTTCTTC. This sequence encodes CASSVTSGNYNEQFF.

J is TRBJ2-5 and V is TRBV30; TRBD1 matches 8 bases. The germline V gene has CDR1 GTSNPN and CDR2 SVGIG (reference sequence). The V gene end was trimmed by 0 bases and the J gene end by 5 bases; junction bases not matched to a gene: 2. This CDR3 region has 13 residues. The CDR3 DNA sequence: TGTGCCTGGAGTGTGCAGGGGGCCGAGACCCAGTACTTC. As protein: CAWSVQGAETQYF. Drawing the rest from reference TRBV30 and TRBJ2-5, the complete variable domain is SQTIHQWPATLVQPVGSPLSLECTVEGTSNPNLYWYRQAAGRGLQLLFYSVGIGQISSEVPQNLSASRPQDRQFILSSKKLLLSDSGFYLCAWSVQGAETQYFGPGTRLLVL.

V is TRBV21-1 and J is TRBJ1-2; TRBD1 is the table's D call and was not checked against the DNA. TRBV21-1 is tagged as a pseudogene. There are 14 residues in the CDR3. CDR3 sequence reads: CASTRDRQNYGYTF. CDR3 nucleotides: TGTGCCAGCACCCGGGACAGGCAAAACTATGGCTACACCTTC.

The chain employs TRBV30 and TRBJ2-6; 7 positions agree with TRBD1. The CDR3 length is 17 residues. The germline V gene has CDR1 GTSNPN and CDR2 SVGIG (reference sequence). Trimming took 4 bases from V and 0 from J; bases not matched to a gene: 9. DNA for the CDR3: TGTGCCTGGAAGAAGACAGGGTTAATCTCTGGGGCCAACGTCCTGACTTTC. Translated, it gives CAWKKTGLISGANVLTF.